This T cell receptor beta chain was recovered during a study of CD8+ T cells in alopecia areata. Study-wide points: It was less clear whether patients shared TCRs than it was in mice, possibly because of HLA.

Regarding this clone: Its antigen is not known.

As for treatment: oral pan-JAK inhibitor, 5-10 mg twice daily. Reverse transcription of extracted RNA yielded cDNA, which provided the sequencing template. Sequencing used immunoSEQ multiplex PCR; TCRdb keeps in-frame clones, though not all of them. The sample consists of 95,000 to 100,000 clones, 50% to 75% of them appearing once. The source was CD8+ T cells sorted from blood, collected at week 4, from a patient treated with tofacitinib. The TCR sequence derives from a human donor with alopecia areata.

CDR3 protein: CASSQDRTSGGYEQYF. CDR3 nucleotides: TGCGCCAGCAGCCAAGATCGGACTAGCGGCGGCTACGAGCAGTACTTC. J is TRBJ2-7 and V is TRBV4-3; 10 bases are a match to TRBD2. Per the germline V gene, CDR1 is LGHNA and CDR2 is YSLEER. The V segment lost 0 bases and the J segment 3 bases; nucleotides outside the gene matches: 5. The CDR3 consists of 16 residues.